The present T cell receptor (beta chain) was sequenced within a study of blood T cells in healthy people across ages. Findings and limits, study-wide: Age showed a roughly linear inverse relationship with TCR beta diversity per million T cells. Underestimates were what the diversity estimates from one million T cells were considered to be. Without sorted subsets, naive and antigen-experienced compartments could not be conclusively compared.

A second about 7 to 11 cycle PCR used barcoded and J-beta primers. Via MiXCR, TCRdb re-called the 5' RACE reads, giving one row per CDR3 protein. The table lists about 650,000 distinct CDR3 sequences, about 50% of them singletons. Germline trimming cut 7 bases from V and 0 bases from J; bases unmatched to any gene: 1. This CDR3 is 12 amino acids long. The germline gives CDR1 DFQATT, CDR2 SNEGSKA (reference sequence). As to this clonotype: Its cognate antigen is unknown.

Each sample yielded at least 7 million isolated PBMCs. The J gene is TRBJ2-3, the V gene TRBV20-1, with 7 positions matching TRBD2. The sequencing input was blood. The receptor was derived from a woman over 75 in good health. The CDR3 is CSGRESTDTQYF. CDR3 DNA sequence: TGCAGTGGGCGGGAGAGCACAGATACGCAGTATTTT.